This is a list of T cell receptor beta chains from one sample in a study of monozygotic twins with inflammatory bowel disease. Reprocessing the 5' RACE reads, TCRdb reports a single entry for every CDR3 protein and omits DNA. The specimen's table records roughly 160,000 distinct CDR3 sequences. Sequenced material: blood. The receptors here all came from a human donor with ulcerative colitis or Crohn's disease, or a healthy co-twin of an affected twin (not recorded which). Each CDR3 is given with its conserved first and last residue.

j_call	v_call	cdr3_aa
TRBJ2-1	TRBV6-1	CASKPADREGNEQFF
TRBJ2-1	TRBV7-3	CASSSKWGNEQFF
TRBJ2-3	TRBV20-1	CSVITGADRRTDTQYF
TRBJ2-5	TRBV2	CASSESETQYF
TRBJ1-1	TRBV7-2	CASSAQVNTEAFF
TRBJ2-5	TRBV10-3	CAISDHGTGGKETQYF
TRBJ2-1	TRBV7-2	CASSLAPSGKSYYNEQFF
TRBJ1-6	TRBV28	CASLSYSHNSPLHF
TRBJ1-1	TRBV20-1	CSAHTEFGGRTEAFF
TRBJ2-5	TRBV9	CASSRTSGQETQYF
TRBJ2-1	TRBV7-2	CASSLGPSAYNEQFF
TRBJ2-3	TRBV14	CASSQDYTSTDTQYF
TRBJ2-7	TRBV27	CASNRDRSSYEQYF
TRBJ1-5	TRBV7-8	CASSDGTGENQPQHF
TRBJ2-1	TRBV4-1	CASSHFGSLGNEQFF
TRBJ1-1	TRBV20-1	CSASRGTEAFF
TRBJ2-1	TRBV11-3	CASSHGVEASSYNEQFF
TRBJ2-3	TRBV5-1	CASSSANLGQRTDTQYF
TRBJ2-5	TRBV20-1	CSANRLAGGQETQYF
TRBJ2-3	TRBV28	CASAQTGEFADTQYF
TRBJ1-1	TRBV11-2	CASSLDRDAEAFF
TRBJ1-4	TRBV27	CASSLSPGDRRPYNEKLFF
TRBJ1-1	TRBV9	CASSAHGYEAFF
TRBJ2-2	TRBV7-2	CASSLAPGTTGELFF
TRBJ2-1	TRBV27	CASSERHSYNEQFF
TRBJ2-5	TRBV14	CASRQQGRETQYF
TRBJ1-2	TRBV4-2	CASSLRAQDRDPYGYTF
TRBJ2-1	TRBV19	CASSMRLFYNEQFF
TRBJ1-5	TRBV7-2	CASSLVGNNQPQHF
TRBJ1-5	TRBV10-3	CAISEPDRGQPQHF
TRBJ2-5	TRBV2	CASTTWGKETQYF
TRBJ2-7	TRBV20-1	CSAKVSNLEQYF
TRBJ2-7	TRBV6-5	CASSYGNKIYEQYF
TRBJ2-7	TRBV5-1	CASSLDSREDEQYF
TRBJ2-7	TRBV20-1	CSARVRASSYEQYF
TRBJ1-5	TRBV28	CASSEGQGYQPQHF
TRBJ2-1	TRBV5-4	CASSLAPDGEQFF
TRBJ2-3	TRBV29-1	CSVDPPLDTQYF
TRBJ2-3	TRBV4-3	CASSQDHELAGGSDTQYF
TRBJ2-3	TRBV10-3	CAISEVGQGKQYF
TRBJ2-5	TRBV6-1	CASQGGGETEETQYF
TRBJ2-5	TRBV7-9	CASSFMETQYF
TRBJ1-2	TRBV10-3	CAITEGFLGYTF
TRBJ2-5	TRBV7-8	CASSKAPQQGAWETQYF
TRBJ2-7	TRBV3-1	CASSRDRAEQYF